This record looks at one TCR beta chain sequence and its context. Its target is not known. The source of the sample is a study of CXCR3-negative and CXCR3-positive naive CD8 T cells. Study in general: Across all libraries, TRB reads numbered 120 million to 150 million, with about 1.5 +/- 0.3 million in each library.

cDNA libraries for TRB were generated by 5' RACE incorporating UMI labels. Reanalyzing the 5' RACE reads, TCRdb keeps one entry per CDR3 protein, without DNA. The repertoire table contains some 150,000 distinct CDR3 sequences. The germline gives CDR1 SGHKS, CDR2 YYEKEE (reference sequence). The CDR3 runs to 15 residues. Study-wide results and caveats: TRBV-TRBJ usage matched between naive CXCR3-negative and CXCR3-positive cells but not between memory cells. The naive subsets expressed comparable surface CD5, and the authors inferred TCR strength from TRB CDR3 properties. CXCR3-positive naive cells carried more hydrophobic TRB CDR3s than CXCR3-negative naive cells did. Most assays were run on fresh PBMCs (CXCR3 expression partially decreased after cryopreservation).

The sequence came from a human donor in good health. Some clones in this sample may be carry-over from other donors' samples. Sequencing was carried out using naive CXCR3+ CD8+ T cells from blood. Regarding subset: CD45RO-CCR7+CD27+CD95- naive CD8+ T cells expressing CXCR3 (TNR3+). The gene calls are TRBV5-5 and TRBJ2-1; there is no DNA to check the TCRdb D call of TRBD1. The CDR3 loop is CASRLRTGLSNEQFF.